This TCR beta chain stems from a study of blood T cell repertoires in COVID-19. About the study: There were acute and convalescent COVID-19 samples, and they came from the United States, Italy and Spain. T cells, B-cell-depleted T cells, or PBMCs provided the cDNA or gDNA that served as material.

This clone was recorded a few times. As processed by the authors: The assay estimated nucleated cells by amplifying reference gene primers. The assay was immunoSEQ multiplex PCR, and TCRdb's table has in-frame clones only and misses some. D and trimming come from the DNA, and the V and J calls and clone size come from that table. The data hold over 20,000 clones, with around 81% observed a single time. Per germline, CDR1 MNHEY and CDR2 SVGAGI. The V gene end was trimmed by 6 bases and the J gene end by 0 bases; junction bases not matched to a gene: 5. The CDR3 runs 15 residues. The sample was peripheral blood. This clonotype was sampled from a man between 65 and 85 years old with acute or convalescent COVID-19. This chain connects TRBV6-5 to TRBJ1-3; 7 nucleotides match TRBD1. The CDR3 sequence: CASSLDRISGNTIYF. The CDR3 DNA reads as TGTGCCAGCAGCCTGGACAGGATCTCTGGAAACACCATATATTTT.